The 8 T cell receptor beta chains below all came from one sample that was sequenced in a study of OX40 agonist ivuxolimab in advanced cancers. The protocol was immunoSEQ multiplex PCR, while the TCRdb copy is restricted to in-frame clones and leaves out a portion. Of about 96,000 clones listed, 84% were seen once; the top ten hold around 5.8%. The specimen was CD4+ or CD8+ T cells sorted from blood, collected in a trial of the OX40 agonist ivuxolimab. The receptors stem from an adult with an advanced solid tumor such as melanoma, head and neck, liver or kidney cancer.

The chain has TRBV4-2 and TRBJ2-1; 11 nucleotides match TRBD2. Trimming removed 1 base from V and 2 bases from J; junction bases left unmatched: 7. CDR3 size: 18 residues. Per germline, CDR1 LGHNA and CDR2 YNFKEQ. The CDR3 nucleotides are TGTGCCAGCAGCCAAGGGCCTCCTAGCGGGGGGCCCTACAATGAGCAGTTCTTC. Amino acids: CASSQGPPSGGPYNEQFF.

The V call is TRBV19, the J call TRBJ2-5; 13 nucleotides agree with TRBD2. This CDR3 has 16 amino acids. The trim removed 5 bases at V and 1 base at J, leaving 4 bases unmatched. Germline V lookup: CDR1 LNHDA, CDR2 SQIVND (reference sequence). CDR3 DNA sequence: TGTGCCAGTAGTCCCGGACTAGCGGGGGCCCAAGAGACCCAGTACTTC. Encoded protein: CASSPGLAGAQETQYF. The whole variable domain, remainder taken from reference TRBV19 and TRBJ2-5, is DGGITQSPKYLFRKEGQNVTLSCEQNLNHDAMYWYRQDPGQGLRLIYYSQIVNDFQKGDIAEGYSVSREKKESFPLTVTSAQKNPTAFYLCASSPGLAGAQETQYFGPGTRLLVL.

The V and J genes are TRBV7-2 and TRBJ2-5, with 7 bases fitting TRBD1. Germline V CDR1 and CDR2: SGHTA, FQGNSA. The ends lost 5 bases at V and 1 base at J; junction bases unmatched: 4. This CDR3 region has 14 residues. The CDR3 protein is CASSLRQGQETQYF. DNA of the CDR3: TGTGCCAGCAGCCTACGACAGGGCCAAGAGACCCAGTACTTC.

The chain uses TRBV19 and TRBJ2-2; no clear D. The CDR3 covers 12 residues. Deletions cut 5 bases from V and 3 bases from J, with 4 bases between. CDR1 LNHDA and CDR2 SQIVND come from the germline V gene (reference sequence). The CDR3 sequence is CASSPYTGELFF. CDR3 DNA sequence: TGTGCCAGTAGTCCGTACACCGGGGAGCTGTTTTTT.

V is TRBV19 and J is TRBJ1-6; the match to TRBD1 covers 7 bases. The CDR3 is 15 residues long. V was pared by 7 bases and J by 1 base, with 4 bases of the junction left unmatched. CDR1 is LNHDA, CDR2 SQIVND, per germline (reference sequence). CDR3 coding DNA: TGTGCCAGTACCAACAGGGGATCCTATAATTCACCCCTCCACTTT. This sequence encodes CASTNRGSYNSPLHF.

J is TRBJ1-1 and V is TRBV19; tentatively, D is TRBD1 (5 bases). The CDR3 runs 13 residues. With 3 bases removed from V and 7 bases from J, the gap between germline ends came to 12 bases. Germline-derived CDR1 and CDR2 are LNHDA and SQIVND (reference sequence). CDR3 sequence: CASSMTQGLEAFF. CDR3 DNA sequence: TGTGCCAGTAGTATGACCCAGGGCCTTGAAGCTTTCTTT.

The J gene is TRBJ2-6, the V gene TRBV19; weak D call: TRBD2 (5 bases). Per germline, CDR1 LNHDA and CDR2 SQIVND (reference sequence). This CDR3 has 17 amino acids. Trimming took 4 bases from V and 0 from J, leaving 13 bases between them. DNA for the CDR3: TGTGCCAGTAGTACCCGGGGTGTAAGCTCTGGGGCCAACGTCCTGACTTTC. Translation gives CASSTRGVSSGANVLTF.

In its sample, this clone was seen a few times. CDR3 sequence reads: CASSLAQETQYF. The CDR3 DNA reads TGTGCCAGCAGCTTAGCGCAAGAGACCCAGTACTTC. This chain joins TRBV7-6 and TRBJ2-5, with D unclear. The V end lost 0 bases, the J end lost 2 bases, and 1 base lay between the germline ends. The germline V gene has CDR1 SGHVS and CDR2 FNYEAQ. CDR3 length: 12 amino acids.